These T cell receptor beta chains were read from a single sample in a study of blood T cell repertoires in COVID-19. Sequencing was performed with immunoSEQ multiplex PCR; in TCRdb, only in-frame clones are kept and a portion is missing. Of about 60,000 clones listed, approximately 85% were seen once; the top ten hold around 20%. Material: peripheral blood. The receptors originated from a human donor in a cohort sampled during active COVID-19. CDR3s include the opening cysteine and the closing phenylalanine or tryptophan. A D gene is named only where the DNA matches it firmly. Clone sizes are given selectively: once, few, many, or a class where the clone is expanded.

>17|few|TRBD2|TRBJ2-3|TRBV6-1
TGTGCCAGCAGTGTGGGACTAGCGGGGGGGAGCACAGATACGCAGTATTTT
CASSVGLAGGSTDTQYF
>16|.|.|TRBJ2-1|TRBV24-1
TGTGCCACCAGTTCGACAAAGCAGGGCCCCTACAATGAGCAGTTCTTC
CATSSTKQGPYNEQFF
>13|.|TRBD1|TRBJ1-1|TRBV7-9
TGTGCCAGCAGCTTCGACAGGGATACCGAAGCTTTCTTT
CASSFDRDTEAFF
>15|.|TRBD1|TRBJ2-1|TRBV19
TGTGCCAGTAAATCTCAGACAGGGGTTACGGATGAGCAGTTCTTC
CASKSQTGVTDEQFF
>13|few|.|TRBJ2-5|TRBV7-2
TGTGCCAGCAGCTTCGGGGTCCGGGAGACCCAGTACTTC
CASSFGVRETQYF
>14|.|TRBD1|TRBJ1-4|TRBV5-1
TGCGCCAGCAGCTTCCGGGACAGGGACGAAAAACTGTTTTTT
CASSFRDRDEKLFF
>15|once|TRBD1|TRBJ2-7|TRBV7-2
TGTGCCAGCAGCACCGGGACAGCGAGCTCCTACGAGCAGTACTTC
CASSTGTASSYEQYF
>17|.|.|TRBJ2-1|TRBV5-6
TGTGCCAGCAGCTTGTTGTCATCGGCGGTCTCCTACAATGAGCAGTTCTTC
CASSLLSSAVSYNEQFF
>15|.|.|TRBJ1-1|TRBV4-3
TGCGCCAGCAGCCTGAAACAGGTCCCGAACACTGAAGCTTTCTTT
CASSLKQVPNTEAFF
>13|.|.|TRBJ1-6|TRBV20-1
TGCAGTGCTAGTATGACAGCTAATTCACCCCTCCACTTT
CSASMTANSPLHF
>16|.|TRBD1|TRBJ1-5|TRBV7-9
TGTGCCAGCAGCTTACTGACAGGGACGGGCAATCAGCCCCAGCATTTT
CASSLLTGTGNQPQHF
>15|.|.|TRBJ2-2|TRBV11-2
TGTGCCAGCAGCTTAGGCGCGTCCTACACCGGGGAGCTGTTTTTT
CASSLGASYTGELFF
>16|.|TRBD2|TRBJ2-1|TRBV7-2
TGTGCCAGCAGCGCGACTAGCGGGGGGGGGAACAATGAGCAGTTCTTC
CASSATSGGGNNEQFF
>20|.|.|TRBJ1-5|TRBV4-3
TGCGCCAGCAGCCAAGATAGGTTGTGGGGAAGCAGGGGCGGATATCAGCCCCAGCATTTT
CASSQDRLWGSRGGYQPQHF
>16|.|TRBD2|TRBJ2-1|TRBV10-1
TGCGCCAGCAGTGAATCCTCTTGGCGGGGGGACAATGAGCAGTTCTTC
CASSESSWRGDNEQFF
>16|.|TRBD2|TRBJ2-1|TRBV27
TGTGCCACCGCGAGCGGCAGCGGGGCTCCCTACAATGAGCAGTTCTTC
CATASGSGAPYNEQFF
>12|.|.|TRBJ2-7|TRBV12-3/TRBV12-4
TGTGCCAGCAGTTTATTTATGCGGGAGCAGTACTTC
CASSLFMREQYF
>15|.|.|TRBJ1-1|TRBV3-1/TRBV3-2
TGTGCCAGCAGCCAAGAGGGATGGGGCACTACTGAAGCTTTCTTT
CASSQEGWGTTEAFF